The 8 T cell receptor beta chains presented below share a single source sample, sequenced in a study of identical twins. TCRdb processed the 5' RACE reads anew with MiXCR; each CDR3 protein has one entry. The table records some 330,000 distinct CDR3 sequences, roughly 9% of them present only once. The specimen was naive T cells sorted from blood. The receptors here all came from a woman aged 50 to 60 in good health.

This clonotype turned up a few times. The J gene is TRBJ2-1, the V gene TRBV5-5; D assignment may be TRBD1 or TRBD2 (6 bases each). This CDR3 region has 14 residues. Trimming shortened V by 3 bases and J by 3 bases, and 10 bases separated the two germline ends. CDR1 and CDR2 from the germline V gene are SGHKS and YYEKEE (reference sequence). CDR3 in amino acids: CASSSAGHYNEQFF. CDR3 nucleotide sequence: TGTGCCAGCAGCTCCGCGGGACACTACAATGAGCAGTTCTTC.

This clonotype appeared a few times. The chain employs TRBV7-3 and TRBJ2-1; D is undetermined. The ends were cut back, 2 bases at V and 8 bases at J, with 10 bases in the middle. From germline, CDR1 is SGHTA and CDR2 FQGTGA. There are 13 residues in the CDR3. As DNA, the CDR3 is TGTGCCAGCAGCTTACCTGACCGGCATGAGCAGTTCTTC. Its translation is CASSLPDRHEQFF.

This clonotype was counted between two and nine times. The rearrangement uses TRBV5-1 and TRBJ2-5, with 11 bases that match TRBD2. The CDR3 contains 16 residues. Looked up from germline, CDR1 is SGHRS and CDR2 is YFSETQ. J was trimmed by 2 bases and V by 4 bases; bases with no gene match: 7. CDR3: CASSTYSGRGQETQYF. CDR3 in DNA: TGCGCCAGCAGCACTTATAGCGGGAGGGGACAAGAGACCCAGTACTTC.

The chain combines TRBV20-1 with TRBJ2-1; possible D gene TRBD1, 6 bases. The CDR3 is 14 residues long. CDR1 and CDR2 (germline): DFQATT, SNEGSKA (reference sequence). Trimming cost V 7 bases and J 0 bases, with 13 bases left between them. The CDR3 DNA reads TGCAGTGTCCCGGGACACAGCTCCTACAATGAGCAGTTCTTC. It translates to CSVPGHSSYNEQFF.

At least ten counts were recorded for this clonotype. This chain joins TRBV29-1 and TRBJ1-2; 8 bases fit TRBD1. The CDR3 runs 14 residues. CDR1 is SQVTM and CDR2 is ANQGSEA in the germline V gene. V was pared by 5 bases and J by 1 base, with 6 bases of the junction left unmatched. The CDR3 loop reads CSVPDRDNNYGYTF. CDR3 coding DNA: TGCAGCGTTCCGGACAGGGATAATAACTATGGCTACACCTTC.

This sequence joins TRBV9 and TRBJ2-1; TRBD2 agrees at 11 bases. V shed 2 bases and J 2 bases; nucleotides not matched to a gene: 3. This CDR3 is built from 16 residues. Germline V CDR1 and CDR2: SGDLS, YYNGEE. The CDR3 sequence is CASSVGLAAPYNEQFF. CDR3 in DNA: TGTGCCAGCAGCGTGGGACTAGCGGCCCCCTACAATGAGCAGTTCTTC. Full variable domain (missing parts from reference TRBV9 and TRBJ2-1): DSGVTQTPKHLITATGQRVTLRCSPRSGDLSVYWYQQSLDQGLQFLIQYYNGEERAKGNILERFSAQQFPDLHSELNLSSLELGDSALYFCASSVGLAAPYNEQFFGPGTRLTVL.

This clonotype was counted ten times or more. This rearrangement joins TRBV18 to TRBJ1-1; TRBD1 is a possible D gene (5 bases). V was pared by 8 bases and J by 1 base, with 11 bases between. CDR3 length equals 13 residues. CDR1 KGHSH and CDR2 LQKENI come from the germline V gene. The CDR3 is CASSPTGNTEAFF. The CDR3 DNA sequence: TGTGCCAGCAGCCCCACAGGGAACACTGAAGCTTTCTTT.

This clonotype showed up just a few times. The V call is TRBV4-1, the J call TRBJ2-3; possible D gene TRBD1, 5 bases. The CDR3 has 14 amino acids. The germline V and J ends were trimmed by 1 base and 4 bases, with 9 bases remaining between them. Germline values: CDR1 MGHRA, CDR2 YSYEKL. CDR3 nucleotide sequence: TGCGCCAGCAGCCAAGCGACAGTTGCAGATACGCAGTATTTT. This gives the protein CASSQATVADTQYF.